This T cell receptor beta chain was recovered during a study of cytomegalovirus exposure and HLA in healthy donors. With 60 Vbeta and 13 Jbeta primers, the PCR was carried out. Using immunoSEQ multiplex PCR, the repertoire was profiled, and TCRdb retains in-frame clones only, with some absent. Seen here are 85,000 to 130,000 clones, around 80% observed once, and the top ten hold under 5%. This receptor was identified in a woman aged 50 to 60 in good health and CMV-seropositive. The source material was PBMCs.

This CDR3 is CASSLERQRPQETQYF. The CDR3 nucleotides read TGTGCCAGCAGCTTGGAAAGGCAGCGGCCCCAAGAGACCCAGTACTTC. The genes are TRBV5-4 and TRBJ2-5; D may be TRBD2 (5 bases). The CDR3 contains 16 residues. Trimming took 0 bases from V and 1 from J, leaving 13 bases between them. Germline loops: CDR1 SGHNT, CDR2 YYREEE (reference sequence).